This TCR beta chain is from a study of T cell responses to AZD1222 COVID-19 vaccine (TCRdb year 2021). About the investigation overall: Because spike-specific TCR depth and breadth did not differ between the two schedules, AZD1222 recipients who got a second dose at roughly 4 weeks were pooled with those who got a second dose at roughly 12 weeks. Trial participants were enrolled by age into 18-55, 56-69 and 70-plus year subgroups, with about 150, 28 and 57 TCR-sequenced participants respectively. A total of roughly 240 trial participants underwent TCR sequencing, of whom about 210 received two doses of AZD1222 and about 25 received two doses of the MenACWY control vaccine.

Overall study outcomes, separate from this receptor: After two AZD1222 doses, both the breadth and the depth of spike-specific TCRs were significantly higher than at day 0 and than in MenACWY recipients. Participants were mostly white British, with more females than males. The authors suggested clonal diversity may have been underestimated. CD4 TCRs associated with the vaccine covered the entire spike protein, and the dominant responses were in regions 160-218 and 743-854. In the small 56-69-year group, the increase in depth fell short of significance, most likely because of low power. Epitopes outside the regions mutated in the B.1.351 and B.1.1.7 variants were reportedly recognized by nearly half of the unique spike-specific TCRs. Only 5 to 7 AZD1222 recipients were SARS-CoV-2 seropositive at baseline, limiting conclusions about previously exposed vaccinees. Because no day 14 peak-response samples were available, repertoires were characterized only after the peak T cell response.

As concerns this clone: Its antigen is still unknown. Base qualities were left out, and no much larger clone turns up one base away.

The CDR3 regions of human TCRbeta chains were subjected to immunosequencing. Per the authors' processing: Repertoire TCRs were checked for matches against a reference library of SARS-CoV-2-specific TCRs that had been generated using the MIRA antigen-specificity platform. Breadth meant the fraction of unique TCRs that were SARS-CoV-2-associated, whereas depth meant the fraction of total T cells that were SARS-CoV-2-associated. Using the MIRA data, every spike-specific TCR was mapped to the spike region that the TCR reacted to and assigned to either a CD4 or a CD8 class. Log10-transformed breadth and depth values were compared by one-way ANOVA with Sidak's multiple comparisons tests. Sourced from immuneACCESS, this table was stored by TCRdb with only in-frame sequences that have V and J called. A share of the clones is absent; for the studies checked, an unresolved V gene accounts for under half, and the remainder has no known explanation. The DNA gave D and trimming, while V, J and clone size come from that table. This sample has about 150,000 clones in its table, and about 91% of those were observed once. The ten largest clones capture 2.2% of the sample.

Sample time point, as interpreted from the label and publication: baseline before first vaccination. Vaccinee samples were obtained from the UK trials COV001 and COV002, which included a single-blind randomized controlled phase 2/3 trial of AZD1222 (ChAdOx1 nCoV-19) in healthy adults. For TCRbeta chain sequencing, PBMC samples from trial participants were taken at day 0 and at day 28 after the second dose. V is cut by 0 bases and J by 2 bases, and the space between the germline ends is 11 bases. CDR1 and CDR2, per the germline V gene, are SGHTA and FQGNSA. The CDR3 contains 15 residues, cysteine and phenylalanine counted. Only the CDR3 portion is preserved as DNA: 45 bases, with reading frame beginning at the first base.

The sequence links TRBV7-2 to TRBJ2-7; the D gene is perhaps TRBD1, on 5 matching bases. The TCR sequence derives from an adult in good health. Sequences were derived from peripheral blood, sampled on day 0 of AZD1222 vaccination. The nucleotide sequence reads TGTGCCAGCAGCTTAGCGTCTGGGGCAGCCTACGAGCAGTACTTC. This translates into CASSLASGAAYEQYF.